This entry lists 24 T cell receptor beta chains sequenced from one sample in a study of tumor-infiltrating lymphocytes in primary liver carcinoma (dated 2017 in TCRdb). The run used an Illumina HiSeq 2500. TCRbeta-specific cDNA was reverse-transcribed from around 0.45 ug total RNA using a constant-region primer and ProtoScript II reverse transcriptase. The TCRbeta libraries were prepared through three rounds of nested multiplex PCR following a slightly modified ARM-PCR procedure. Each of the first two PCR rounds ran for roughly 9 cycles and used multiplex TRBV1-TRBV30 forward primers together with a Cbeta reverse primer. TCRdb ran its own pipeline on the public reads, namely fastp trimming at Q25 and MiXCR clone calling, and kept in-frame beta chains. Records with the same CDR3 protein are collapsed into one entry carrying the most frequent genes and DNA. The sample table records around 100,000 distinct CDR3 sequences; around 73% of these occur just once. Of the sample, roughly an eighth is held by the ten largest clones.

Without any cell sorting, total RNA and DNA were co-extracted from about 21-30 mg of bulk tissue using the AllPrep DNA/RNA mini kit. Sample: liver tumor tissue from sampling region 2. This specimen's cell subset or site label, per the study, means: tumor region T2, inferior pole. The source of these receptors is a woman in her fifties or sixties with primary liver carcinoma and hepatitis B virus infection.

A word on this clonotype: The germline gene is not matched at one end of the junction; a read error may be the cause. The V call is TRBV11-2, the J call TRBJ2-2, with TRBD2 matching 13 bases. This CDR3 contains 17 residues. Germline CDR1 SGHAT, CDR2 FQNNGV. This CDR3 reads CAGSLGGTSGVTGELFF. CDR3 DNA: TGTGCCGGCAGCCTTGGAGGGACTAGCGGGGTTACCGGGGAGCTGTTTTTT.

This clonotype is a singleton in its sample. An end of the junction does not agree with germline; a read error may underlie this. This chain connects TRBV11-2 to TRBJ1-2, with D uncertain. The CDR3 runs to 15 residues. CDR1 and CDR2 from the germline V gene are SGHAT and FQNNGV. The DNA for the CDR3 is TGTACCAGCAGCTTACCCGCGACCGACAACTATGGCTATACCTTC. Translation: CTSSLPATDNYGYTF.

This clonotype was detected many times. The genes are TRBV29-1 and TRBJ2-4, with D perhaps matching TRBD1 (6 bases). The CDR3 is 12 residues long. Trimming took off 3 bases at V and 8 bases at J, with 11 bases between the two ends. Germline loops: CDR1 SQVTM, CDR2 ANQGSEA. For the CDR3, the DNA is TGCAGCGTTGAGGGGGCCGACGACATTCAGTACTTC. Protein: CSVEGADDIQYF.

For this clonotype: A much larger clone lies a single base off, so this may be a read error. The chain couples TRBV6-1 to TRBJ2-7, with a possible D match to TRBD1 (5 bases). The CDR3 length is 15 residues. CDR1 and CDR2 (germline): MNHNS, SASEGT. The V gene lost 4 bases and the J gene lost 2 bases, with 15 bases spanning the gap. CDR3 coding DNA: TGTGCCAGCAGTGTGGTAAGGGGTCGGGCCTACGAGCAGTACTTC. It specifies CASSVVRGRAYEQYF.

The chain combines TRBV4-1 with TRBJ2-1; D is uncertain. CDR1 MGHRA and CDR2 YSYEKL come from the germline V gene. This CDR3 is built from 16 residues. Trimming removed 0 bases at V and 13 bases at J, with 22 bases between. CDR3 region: CASSQDLALVGRSQFF. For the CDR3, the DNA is TGCGCCAGCAGCCAAGATCTCGCGCTGGTGGGCCGGAGCCAGTTCTTC.

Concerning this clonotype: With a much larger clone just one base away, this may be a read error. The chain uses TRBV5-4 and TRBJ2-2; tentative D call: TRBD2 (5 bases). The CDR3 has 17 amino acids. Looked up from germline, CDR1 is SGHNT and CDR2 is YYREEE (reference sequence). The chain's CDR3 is CASSLRGRLVDPGEMFF. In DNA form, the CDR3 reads TGTGCCAGCAGCCTGCGAGGACGGCTTGTAGATCCCGGGGAGATGTTTTTT.

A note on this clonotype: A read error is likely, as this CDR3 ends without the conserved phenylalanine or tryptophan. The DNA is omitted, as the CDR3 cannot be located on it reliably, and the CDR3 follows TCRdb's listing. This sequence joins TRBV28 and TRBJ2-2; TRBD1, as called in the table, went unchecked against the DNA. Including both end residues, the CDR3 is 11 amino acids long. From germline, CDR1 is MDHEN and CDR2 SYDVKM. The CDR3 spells CASTGTGELFY.

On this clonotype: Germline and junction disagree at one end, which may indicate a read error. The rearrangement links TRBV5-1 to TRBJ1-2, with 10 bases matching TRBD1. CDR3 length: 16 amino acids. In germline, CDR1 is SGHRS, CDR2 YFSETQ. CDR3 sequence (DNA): TGCGCCAGCACCTTGGGCCCGACAGGGGGCGACTATGGGTACACCTTC. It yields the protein CASTLGPTGGDYGYTF.

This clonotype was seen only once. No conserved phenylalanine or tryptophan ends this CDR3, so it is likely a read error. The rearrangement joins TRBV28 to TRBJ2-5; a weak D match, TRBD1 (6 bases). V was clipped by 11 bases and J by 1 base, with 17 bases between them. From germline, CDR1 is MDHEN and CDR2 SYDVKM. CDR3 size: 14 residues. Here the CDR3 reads CAPHSGDTQETQYS. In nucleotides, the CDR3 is TGTGCCCCACATTCCGGGGACACCCAAGAGACCCAGTACTCC.

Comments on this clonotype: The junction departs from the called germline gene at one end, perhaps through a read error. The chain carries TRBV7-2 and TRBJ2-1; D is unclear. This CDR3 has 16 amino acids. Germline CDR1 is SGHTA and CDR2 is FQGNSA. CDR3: CACSLYSPVSGNEQFF. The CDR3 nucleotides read TGTGCCTGCAGCTTATACTCCCCTGTTAGTGGGAATGAGCAGTTCTTC.

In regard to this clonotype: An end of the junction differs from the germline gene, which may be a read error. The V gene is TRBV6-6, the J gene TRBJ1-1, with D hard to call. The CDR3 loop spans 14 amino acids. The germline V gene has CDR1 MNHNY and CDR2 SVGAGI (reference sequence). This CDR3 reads CATSFGIYSTEAFF. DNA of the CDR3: TGTGCCACCAGTTTTGGGATTTATAGCACTGAAGCTTTCTTT.

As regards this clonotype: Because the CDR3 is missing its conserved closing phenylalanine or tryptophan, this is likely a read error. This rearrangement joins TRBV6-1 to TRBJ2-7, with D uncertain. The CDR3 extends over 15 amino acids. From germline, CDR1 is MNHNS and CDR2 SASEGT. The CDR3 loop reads CASSDPGGSSYDQYL. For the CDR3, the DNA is TGTGCAAGCAGTGACCCAGGTGGTAGCTCCTACGACCAGTACCTC.

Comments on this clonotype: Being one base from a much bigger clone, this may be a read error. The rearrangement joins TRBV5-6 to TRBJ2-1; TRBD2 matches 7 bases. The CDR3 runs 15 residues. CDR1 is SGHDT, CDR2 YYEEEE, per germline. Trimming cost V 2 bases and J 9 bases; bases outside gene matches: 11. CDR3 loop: CASSFGASGNSEQFF. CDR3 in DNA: TGTGCCAGCAGCTTCGGGGCTAGCGGAAACAGTGAGCAGTTCTTC.

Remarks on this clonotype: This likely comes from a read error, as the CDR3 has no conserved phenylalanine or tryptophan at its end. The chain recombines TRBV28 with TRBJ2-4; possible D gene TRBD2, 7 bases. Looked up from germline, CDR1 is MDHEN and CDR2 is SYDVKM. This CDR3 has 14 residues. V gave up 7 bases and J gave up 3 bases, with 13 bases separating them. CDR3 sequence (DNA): TGTGCCAGCATCGGGGGGCTAGTCAAAAACATTCAGTACTTA. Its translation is CASIGGLVKNIQYL.

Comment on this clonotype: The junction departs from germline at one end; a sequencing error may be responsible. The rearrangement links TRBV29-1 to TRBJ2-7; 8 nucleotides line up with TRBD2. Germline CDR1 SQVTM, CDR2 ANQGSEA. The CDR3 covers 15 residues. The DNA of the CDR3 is TGCAGCATTGAAGGCGGGAGGCCCCCATTCTACGAGCAGTGTTTC. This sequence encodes CSIEGGRPPFYEQCF.

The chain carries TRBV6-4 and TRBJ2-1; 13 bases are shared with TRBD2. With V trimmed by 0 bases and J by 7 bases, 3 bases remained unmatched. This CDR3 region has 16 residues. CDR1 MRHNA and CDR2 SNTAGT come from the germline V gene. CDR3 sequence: CASSDSGTSGINEQFF. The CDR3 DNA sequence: TGTGCCAGCAGTGACTCCGGGACTAGCGGGATTAATGAGCAGTTCTTC.

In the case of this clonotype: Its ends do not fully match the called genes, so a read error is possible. The CDR3, as DNA: TGTTCCAGCAGTTACTCGCGGGGAGACACTGAAGCTTTCTTT. The encoded protein is CSSSYSRGDTEAFF. The rearrangement joins TRBV6-5 to TRBJ1-1, with D unresolved. There are 14 residues in the CDR3. Per the germline V gene, CDR1 is MNHEY and CDR2 is SVGAGI.

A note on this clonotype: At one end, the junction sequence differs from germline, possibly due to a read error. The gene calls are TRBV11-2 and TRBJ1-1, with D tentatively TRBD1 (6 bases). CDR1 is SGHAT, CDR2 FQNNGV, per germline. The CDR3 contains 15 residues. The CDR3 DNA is TGTGCTAGCAGCTTCCAGACAGGATTGAACACTGAAGCTTCCTTT. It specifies CASSFQTGLNTEASF. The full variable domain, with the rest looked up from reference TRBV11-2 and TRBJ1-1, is EAGVAQSPRYKIIEKRQSVAFWCNPISGHATLYWYQQILGQGPKLLIQFQNNGVVDDSQLPKDRFSAERLKGVDSTLKIQPAKLEDSAVYLCASSFQTGLNTEASFGQGTRLTVV.

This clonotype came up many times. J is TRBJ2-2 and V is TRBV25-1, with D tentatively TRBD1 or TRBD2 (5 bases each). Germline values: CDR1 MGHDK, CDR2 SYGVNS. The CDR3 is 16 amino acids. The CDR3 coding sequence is TGTGCAGAAGGAGGTACCCAGACAGAAGACACCGGGGAGCTGTTTTTT. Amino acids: CAEGGTQTEDTGELFF.

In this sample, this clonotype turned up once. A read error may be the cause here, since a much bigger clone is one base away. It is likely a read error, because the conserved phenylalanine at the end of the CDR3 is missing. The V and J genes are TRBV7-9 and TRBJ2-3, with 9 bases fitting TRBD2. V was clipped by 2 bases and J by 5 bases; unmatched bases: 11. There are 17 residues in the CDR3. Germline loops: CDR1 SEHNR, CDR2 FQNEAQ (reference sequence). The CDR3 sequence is CASSLQGRGRAVDTQYL. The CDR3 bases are TGTGCCAGCAGCTTACAAGGCCGCGGGAGGGCCGTAGATACGCAGTATTTA.

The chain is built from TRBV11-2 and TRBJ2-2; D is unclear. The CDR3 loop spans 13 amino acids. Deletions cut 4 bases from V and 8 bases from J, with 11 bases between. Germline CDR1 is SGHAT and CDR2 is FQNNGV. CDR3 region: CASSYDRSGELFF. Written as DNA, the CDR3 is TGTGCCAGCAGCTATGATAGGTCTGGGGAGCTGTTTTTT.

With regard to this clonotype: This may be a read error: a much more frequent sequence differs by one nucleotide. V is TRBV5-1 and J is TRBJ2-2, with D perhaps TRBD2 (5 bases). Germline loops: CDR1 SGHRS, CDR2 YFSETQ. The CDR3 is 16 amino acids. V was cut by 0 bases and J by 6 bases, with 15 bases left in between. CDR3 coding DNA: TGCGCCAGCAGCTTGGGTGGGATTAGCGCGTCCGGGGAGCTGTTTTTT. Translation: CASSLGGISASGELFF.

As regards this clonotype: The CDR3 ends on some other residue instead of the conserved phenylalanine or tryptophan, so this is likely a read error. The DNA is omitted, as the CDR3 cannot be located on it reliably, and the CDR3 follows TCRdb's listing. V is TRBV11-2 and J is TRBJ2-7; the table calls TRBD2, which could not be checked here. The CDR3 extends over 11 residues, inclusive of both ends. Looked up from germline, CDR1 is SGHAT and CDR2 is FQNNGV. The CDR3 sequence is CAISSVSSLEY.

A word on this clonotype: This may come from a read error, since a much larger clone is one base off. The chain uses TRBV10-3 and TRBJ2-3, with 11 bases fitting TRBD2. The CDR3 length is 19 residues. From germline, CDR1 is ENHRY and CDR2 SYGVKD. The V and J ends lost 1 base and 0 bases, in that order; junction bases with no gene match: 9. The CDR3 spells CAISELFSGRATSTDTQYF. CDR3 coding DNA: TGTGCCATCAGTGAGTTGTTTAGCGGGAGGGCGACGAGCACAGATACGCAGTATTTT.